The source of this TCR beta chain is a study of cytomegalovirus exposure and HLA in healthy donors. In the study overall: Among the 398 genotyped donors, over 70% were placed in the Caucasian-associated ancestry cluster. Study-wide results and caveats: Later analysis identified a missense DCLRE1C variant that was linked to TCR beta V- and J-gene trimming. With high specificity and sensitivity, the classifier reportedly diagnosed cytomegalovirus status. HLA alleles were associated with 17,000 or so TCR beta sequences in a later analysis at 0.05 false discovery rate.

Researchers ran the PCR with 60 Vbeta and 13 Jbeta primers. The repertoire was sequenced with immunoSEQ multiplex PCR; TCRdb's copy has only in-frame clones and lacks some. The sample has 150,000 to 200,000 clones, around 65% seen once; the top ten hold around 3%. Germline V CDR1 and CDR2: SSHAT, FNYEAQ (reference sequence). This CDR3 is 15 amino acids long. Concerning this clone itself: The antigen is unknown.

The TCR originated in a woman aged 35 to 49 in good health and CMV-seropositive. V gene TRBV7-7 combines with J gene TRBJ2-3; 7 nucleotides match TRBD2. Sequencing input: PBMCs. The CDR3, as DNA: TGTGCTAGCCCGGATAGCGGGTCAAACACAGATACGCAGTATTTT. Translating it yields CASPDSGSNTDTQYF.